This note documents a single T cell receptor beta chain sequence. This sample is part of a study of blood T cell repertoires in COVID-19. Study information: Sites across the United States, Italy and Spain contributed samples from acute and convalescent COVID-19. Sources were T cells, B-cell-depleted T cells, or PBMCs; the material itself was cDNA or gDNA.

In the source study's methods: Nucleated cell counts were estimated from reference gene primer amplification. TCRdb's table, derived via immunoSEQ multiplex PCR, lists solely in-frame clones and lacks some. V, J and clone size reflect that table, while D and trimming were determined from the DNA. Of over 150,000 clones in the sample, over 60% are singletons; the top ten hold 26%. Trimming removed 5 bases at V and 5 bases at J, with 4 bases between. In germline, CDR1 is KGHSH, CDR2 LQKENI. This CDR3 has 12 residues. The sequencing sample was made of peripheral blood. The sequence came from an older woman with acute or convalescent COVID-19. The chain joins TRBV18 to TRBJ1-6; D not certain. CDR3 bases: TGTGCCAGCTCAACAAATAATTCACCCCTCCACTTT. This gives the protein CASSTNNSPLHF.